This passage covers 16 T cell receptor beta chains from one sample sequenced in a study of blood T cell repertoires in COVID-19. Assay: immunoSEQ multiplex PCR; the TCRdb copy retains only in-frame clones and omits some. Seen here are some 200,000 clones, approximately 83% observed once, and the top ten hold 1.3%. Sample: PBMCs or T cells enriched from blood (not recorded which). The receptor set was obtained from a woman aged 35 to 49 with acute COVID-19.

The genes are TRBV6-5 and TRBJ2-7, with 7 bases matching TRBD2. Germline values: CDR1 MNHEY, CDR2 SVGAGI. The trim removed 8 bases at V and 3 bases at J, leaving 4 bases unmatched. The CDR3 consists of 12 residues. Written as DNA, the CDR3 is TGTGCCAGCCTAGGGGACTACTACGAGCAGTACTTC. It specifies CASLGDYYEQYF.

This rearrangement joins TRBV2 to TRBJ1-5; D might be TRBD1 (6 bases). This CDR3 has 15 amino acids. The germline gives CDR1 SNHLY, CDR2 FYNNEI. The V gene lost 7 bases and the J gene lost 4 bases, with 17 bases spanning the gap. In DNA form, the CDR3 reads TGTGCCAGCACCGCAGTGGGACACTTTAATCAGCCCCAGCATTTT. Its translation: CASTAVGHFNQPQHF.

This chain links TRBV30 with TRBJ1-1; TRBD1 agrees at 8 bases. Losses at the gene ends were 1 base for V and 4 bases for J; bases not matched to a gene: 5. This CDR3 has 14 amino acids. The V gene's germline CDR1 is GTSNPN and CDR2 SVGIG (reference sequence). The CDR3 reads CAWSAGQGGTEAFF. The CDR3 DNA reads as TGTGCCTGGAGTGCAGGACAGGGCGGCACTGAAGCTTTCTTT.

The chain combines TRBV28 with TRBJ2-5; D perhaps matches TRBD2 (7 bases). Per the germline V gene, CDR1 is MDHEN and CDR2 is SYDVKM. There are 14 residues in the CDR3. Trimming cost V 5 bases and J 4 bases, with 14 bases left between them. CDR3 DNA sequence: TGTGCCAGCAGTGTAGGGGGGAGGGGAGAGACCCAGTACTTC. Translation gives CASSVGGRGETQYF.

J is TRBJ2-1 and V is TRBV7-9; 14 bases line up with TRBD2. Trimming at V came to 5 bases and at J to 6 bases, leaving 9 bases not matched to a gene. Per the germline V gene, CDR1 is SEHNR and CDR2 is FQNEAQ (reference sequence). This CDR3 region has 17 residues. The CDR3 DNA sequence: TGTGCCAGCAGCCCCACGGTCGGACTAGCGGGAGGCAATGAGCAGTTCTTC. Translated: CASSPTVGLAGGNEQFF.

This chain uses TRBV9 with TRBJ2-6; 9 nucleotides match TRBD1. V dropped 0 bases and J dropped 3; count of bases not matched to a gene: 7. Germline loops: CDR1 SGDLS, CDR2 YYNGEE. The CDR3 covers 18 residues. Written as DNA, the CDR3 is TGTGCCAGCAGCGTAGGACAGGGGGAAAGCTTTGGGGCCAACGTCCTGACTTTC. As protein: CASSVGQGESFGANVLTF. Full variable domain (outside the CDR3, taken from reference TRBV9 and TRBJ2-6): DSGVTQTPKHLITATGQRVTLRCSPRSGDLSVYWYQQSLDQGLQFLIQYYNGEERAKGNILERFSAQQFPDLHSELNLSSLELGDSALYFCASSVGQGESFGANVLTFGAGSRLTVL.

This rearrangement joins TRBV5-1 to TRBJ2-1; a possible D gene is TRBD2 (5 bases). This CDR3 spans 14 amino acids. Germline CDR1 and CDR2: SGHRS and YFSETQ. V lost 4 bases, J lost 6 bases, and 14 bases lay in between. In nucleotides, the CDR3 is TGCGCCAGCAGCGAGCGGACCTCCGGCAATGAGCAGTTCTTC. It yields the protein CASSERTSGNEQFF.

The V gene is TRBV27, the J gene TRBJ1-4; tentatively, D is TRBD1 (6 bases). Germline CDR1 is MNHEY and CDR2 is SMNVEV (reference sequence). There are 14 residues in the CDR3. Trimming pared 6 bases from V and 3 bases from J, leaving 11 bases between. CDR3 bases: TGTGCCAGCAGGCTGGGGGCTGCTAATGAAAAACTGTTTTTT. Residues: CASRLGAANEKLFF.

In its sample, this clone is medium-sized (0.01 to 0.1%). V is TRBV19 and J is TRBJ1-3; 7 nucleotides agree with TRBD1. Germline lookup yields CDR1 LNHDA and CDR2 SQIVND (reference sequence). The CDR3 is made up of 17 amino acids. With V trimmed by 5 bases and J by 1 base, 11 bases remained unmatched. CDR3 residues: CASSALNRGRSGNTIYF. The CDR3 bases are TGTGCCAGTAGTGCGCTCAACAGGGGTAGGTCTGGAAACACCATATATTTT.

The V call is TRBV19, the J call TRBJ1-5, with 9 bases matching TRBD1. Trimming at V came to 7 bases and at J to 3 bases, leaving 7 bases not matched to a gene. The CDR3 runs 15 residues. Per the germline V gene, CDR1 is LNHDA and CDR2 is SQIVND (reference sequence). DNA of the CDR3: TGTGCCAGTACCCCTGACAGGGGGGTCAATCAGCCCCAGCATTTT. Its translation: CASTPDRGVNQPQHF. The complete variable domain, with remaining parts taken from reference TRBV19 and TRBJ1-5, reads DGGITQSPKYLFRKEGQNVTLSCEQNLNHDAMYWYRQDPGQGLRLIYYSQIVNDFQKGDIAEGYSVSREKKESFPLTVTSAQKNPTAFYLCASTPDRGVNQPQHFGDGTRLSIL.

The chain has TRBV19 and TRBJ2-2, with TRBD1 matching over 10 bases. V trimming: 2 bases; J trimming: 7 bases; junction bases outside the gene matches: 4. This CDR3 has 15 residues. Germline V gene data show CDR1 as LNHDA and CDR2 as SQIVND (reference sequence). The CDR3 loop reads CASSIRTGGNGELFF. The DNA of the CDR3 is TGTGCCAGTAGTATAAGGACAGGGGGGAACGGGGAGCTGTTTTTT.

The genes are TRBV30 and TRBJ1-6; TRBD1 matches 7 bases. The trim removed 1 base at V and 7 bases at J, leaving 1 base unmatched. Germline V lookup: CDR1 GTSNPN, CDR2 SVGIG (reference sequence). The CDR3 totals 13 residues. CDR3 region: CAWSEQGNSPLHF. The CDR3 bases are TGTGCCTGGAGTGAACAGGGGAATTCACCCCTCCACTTT.

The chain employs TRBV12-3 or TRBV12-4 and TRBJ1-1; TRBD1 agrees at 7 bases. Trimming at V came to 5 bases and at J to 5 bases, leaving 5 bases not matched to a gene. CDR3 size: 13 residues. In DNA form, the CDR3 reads TGTGCCAGCAGTCGACAGGGATTTACTGAAGCTTTCTTT. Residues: CASSRQGFTEAFF.

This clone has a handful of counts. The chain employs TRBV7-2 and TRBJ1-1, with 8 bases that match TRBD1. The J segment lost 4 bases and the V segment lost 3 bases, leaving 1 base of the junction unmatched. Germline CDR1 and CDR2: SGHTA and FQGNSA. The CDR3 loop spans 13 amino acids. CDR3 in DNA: TGTGCCAGCAGCTTCACAGGGGGCACTGAAGCTTTCTTT. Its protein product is CASSFTGGTEAFF.

For the CDR3, the DNA is TGTGCCAGCAGCCAAGGTGGAGGTGAGCAGTTCTTC. It specifies CASSQGGGEQFF. The chain is built from TRBV3-1 (or the pseudogene TRBV3-2) and TRBJ2-1, with D tentatively TRBD2 (5 bases). The CDR3 is 12 amino acids. Germline V gene data show CDR1 as LGHDT and CDR2 as YNNKEL (reference sequence). With 1 base removed from V and 9 bases from J, the gap between germline ends came to 7 bases.

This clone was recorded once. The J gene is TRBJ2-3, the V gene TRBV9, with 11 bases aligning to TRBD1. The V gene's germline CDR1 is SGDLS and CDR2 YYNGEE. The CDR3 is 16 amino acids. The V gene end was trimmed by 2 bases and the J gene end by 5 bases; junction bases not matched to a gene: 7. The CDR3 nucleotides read TGTGCCAGCAGCGTCGCCGACGGGACAGGGGGAGATACGCAGTATTTT. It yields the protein CASSVADGTGGDTQYF.